This is a list of T cell receptor beta chains from one sample in a study of chemoradiotherapy in HPV16-positive cancers. TCRdb's copy holds only in-frame clones and misses some; the assay was immunoSEQ multiplex PCR. The sample includes around 15,000 clones, around four fifths of them seen just once. This sample was gathered from a patient who underwent chemoradiotherapy. The receptors shown here come from a human donor with HPV-associated anogenital cancer. Each CDR3 is given with its conserved first and last residue. The order of the fields is D gene, clone size, V gene, J gene, CDR3 DNA, CDR3 protein. A D gene is named only where the DNA matches it firmly. Clone size is stated in some rows and not others, as once, few, many or a class when expanded.

TRBD2	.	TRBV19	TRBJ2-3	TGTGCCAGTAGTATGGATTTAGCGGGAGATACGCAGTATTTT	CASSMDLAGDTQYF
.	.	TRBV4-3	TRBJ1-1	TGCGCCAGCAGCCAGGGAACCGTTGCTGAAGCTTTCTTT	CASSQGTVAEAFF
.	few	TRBV19	TRBJ1-1	TGTGCCAGCGTCCTCAACACTGAAGCTTTCTTT	CASVLNTEAFF
.	once	TRBV4-3	TRBJ1-1	TGCGCCAGCAGCCCGACTCTCGGACGGGAACTTGCTTTCTTT	CASSPTLGRELAFF
.	.	TRBV4-3	TRBJ2-5	TGCGCCAGCAGCCAAAAGGCGAGTGGACACCAGAACCAAGAGACCCAGTACTTC	CASSQKASGHQNQETQYF
TRBD1	.	TRBV7-9	TRBJ1-5	TGTGCCAGCAGCTATGGACAGGTGGGGCAGCCCCAGCATTTT	CASSYGQVGQPQHF
.	.	TRBV30	TRBJ1-3	TGTGCCTGGAGACGGACGGCTGGAAACACCATATATTTT	CAWRRTAGNTIYF
TRBD2	once	TRBV5-4	TRBJ2-3	TGTGCCAGCAGCTTGGATAGCGGGGGTTTCACAGATACGCAGTATTTT	CASSLDSGGFTDTQYF
TRBD1	once	TRBV10-3	TRBJ2-7	TGTGCCATCAGGGACAGGCCCGGCGGGCAGTACTTC	CAIRDRPGGQYF
TRBD2	.	TRBV5-4	TRBJ2-7	TGTGCCAGCAGCTTGGGCGGGACTAGGTCCCACGAGCAGTACTTC	CASSLGGTRSHEQYF
.	.	TRBV27	TRBJ1-2	TGTGCCAGCCGCCTAGGGGCAGATTATGGCTACACCTTC	CASRLGADYGYTF
.	.	TRBV13	TRBJ2-7	TGTGCCAGCAGCCTCAGTGGAACCTACGAGCAGTACTTC	CASSLSGTYEQYF
.	.	TRBV30	TRBJ2-5	TGTGCCTGGAGTGTACTGGGGGGGCGGGTTGAGACCCAGTACTTC	CAWSVLGGRVETQYF
TRBD1	.	TRBV7-9	TRBJ1-2	TGTGCCAGCAGCTTAGGGACAGGGATTTATGGCTACACCTTC	CASSLGTGIYGYTF
.	.	TRBV7-9	TRBJ1-2	TGTGCCAGCAGCCACAGTGGGGGATATAGGAATGGCTACACCTTC	CASSHSGGYRNGYTF
.	.	TRBV11-2	TRBJ1-2	TGTGCCAGCAGCTTAGAACTTAGGGGGTCCTATGGCTACACCTTC	CASSLELRGSYGYTF
.	.	TRBV4-1	TRBJ1-1	TGCGCCAGCAGCCGCTTATTTGCAGGGAGGTCTAACACTGAAGCTTTCTTT	CASSRLFAGRSNTEAFF
.	.	TRBV18	TRBJ2-5	TGTGCCAGCTCATCGGACTACCAAGAGACCCAGTACTTC	CASSSDYQETQYF
TRBD1	.	TRBV5-6	TRBJ1-1	TGTGCCAGCAGACCCACGACAGGGGTCGGTTTTTGGACTGAAGCTTTCTTT	CASRPTTGVGFWTEAFF
.	.	TRBV7-2	TRBJ1-2	TGTGCCAGCAGCTTAGAAGGGATCGATGGCTACACCTTC	CASSLEGIDGYTF